This is a list of T cell receptor beta chains from one sample in a study of shared clonotypes between healthy human individuals. Profiled with immunoSEQ multiplex PCR; TCRdb holds only in-frame clones, not every one. This sample has 1,400,000 or so clones, with approximately 98.5% found just once. The sequenced sample was naive CD4+ T cells sorted from blood. These receptors were collected from a man between 25 and 39 years old in good health. Each CDR3 is given with its conserved first and last residue. A D gene is named only where the DNA matches it firmly. Clone size is not always given. Where it is, it says once, few, many or a class for expanded clones.

j_gene: TRBJ2-2; d_gene: TRBD1; abundance: -; v_gene: TRBV18; CDR3aa: CASSPTGGRRDTGELFF; CDR3nt: TGTGCCAGCTCCCCGACAGGGGGCCGGCGGGACACCGGGGAGCTGTTTTTT
j_gene: TRBJ1-2; d_gene: -; abundance: -; v_gene: TRBV2; CDR3aa: CASRDTGYGYTF; CDR3nt: TGTGCCAGCAGGGACACAGGGTATGGCTACACCTTC
j_gene: TRBJ2-2; d_gene: -; abundance: -; v_gene: TRBV5-1; CDR3aa: CASSRDPGRPGELFF; CDR3nt: TGCGCCAGCAGCAGGGACCCCGGGCGCCCCGGGGAGCTGTTTTTT
j_gene: TRBJ1-5; d_gene: TRBD1; abundance: -; v_gene: TRBV15; CDR3aa: CATSVQGTGQPQHF; CDR3nt: TGTGCCACCAGCGTACAGGGGACGGGGCAGCCCCAGCATTTT
j_gene: TRBJ2-2; d_gene: -; abundance: -; v_gene: TRBV5-4; CDR3aa: CASRPARGGGTGELFF; CDR3nt: TGTGCCAGCAGGCCTGCAAGGGGAGGGGGGACCGGGGAGCTGTTTTTT
j_gene: TRBJ2-7; d_gene: -; abundance: -; v_gene: TRBV5-5; CDR3aa: CASSFGSYEQYF; CDR3nt: TGTGCCAGCAGCTTTGGCTCCTACGAGCAGTACTTC
j_gene: TRBJ2-1; d_gene: TRBD2; abundance: -; v_gene: TRBV18; CDR3aa: CASSPPSGRNEQFF; CDR3nt: TGTGCCAGCTCACCCCCCAGCGGGAGAAATGAGCAGTTCTTC
j_gene: TRBJ2-4; d_gene: TRBD1; abundance: once; v_gene: TRBV7-2; CDR3aa: CASSDRGDRGENIQYF; CDR3nt: TGTGCCAGCAGCGACCGGGGCGACAGGGGAGAAAACATTCAGTACTTC
j_gene: TRBJ2-5; d_gene: -; abundance: -; v_gene: TRBV9; CDR3aa: CASSTAGGETQYF; CDR3nt: TGTGCCAGCAGCACGGCAGGAGGAGAGACCCAGTACTTC
j_gene: TRBJ2-3; d_gene: -; abundance: -; v_gene: TRBV5-4; CDR3aa: CASSLALGDRQYF; CDR3nt: TGTGCCAGCAGCTTGGCCTTGGGGGATAGGCAGTATTTT
j_gene: TRBJ2-5; d_gene: -; abundance: -; v_gene: TRBV27; CDR3aa: CASSLLGGEETQYF; CDR3nt: TGTGCCAGCAGTTTACTAGGCGGGGAAGAGACCCAGTACTTC
j_gene: TRBJ2-7; d_gene: TRBD2; abundance: -; v_gene: TRBV10-3; CDR3aa: CAIGREGRGEQYF; CDR3nt: TGTGCCATCGGGCGGGAGGGGAGGGGCGAGCAGTACTTC
j_gene: TRBJ1-2; d_gene: TRBD1; abundance: -; v_gene: TRBV19; CDR3aa: CASNPRGLFYGYTF; CDR3nt: TGTGCCAGTAACCCCAGGGGGCTCTTCTATGGCTACACCTTC
j_gene: TRBJ2-5; d_gene: -; abundance: -; v_gene: TRBV5-6; CDR3aa: CASSRLVQETQYF; CDR3nt: TGTGCCAGCAGCCGACTCGTCCAAGAGACCCAGTACTTC
j_gene: TRBJ1-1; d_gene: -; abundance: -; v_gene: TRBV5-1; CDR3aa: CASSLDLAEDAFF; CDR3nt: TGCGCCAGCAGCTTGGATCTGGCGGAGGATGCTTTCTTT
j_gene: TRBJ2-3; d_gene: TRBD2; abundance: -; v_gene: TRBV4-1; CDR3aa: CASSQDAGGSSTDTQYF; CDR3nt: TGCGCCAGCAGCCAAGACGCGGGGGGCAGTAGCACAGATACGCAGTATTTT
j_gene: TRBJ2-1; d_gene: -; abundance: -; v_gene: TRBV4-3; CDR3aa: CASSQLEFNEQFF; CDR3nt: TGCGCCAGCAGCCAGTTAGAATTCAATGAGCAGTTCTTC
j_gene: TRBJ1-5; d_gene: -; abundance: -; v_gene: TRBV9; CDR3aa: CASSVAPTINQPQHF; CDR3nt: TGTGCCAGCAGCGTAGCCCCCACCATCAATCAGCCCCAGCATTTT
j_gene: TRBJ1-4; d_gene: TRBD1; abundance: -; v_gene: TRBV28; CDR3aa: CASSSGTGTKLFF; CDR3nt: TGTGCCAGCAGTTCCGGGACAGGGACAAAACTGTTTTTT
j_gene: TRBJ2-3; d_gene: TRBD2; abundance: once; v_gene: TRBV9; CDR3aa: CASSVVTSGPTDTQYF; CDR3nt: TGTGCCAGCAGCGTAGTGACTAGCGGACCCACAGATACGCAGTATTTT
j_gene: TRBJ1-1; d_gene: -; abundance: -; v_gene: TRBV4-3; CDR3aa: CASSQIQDTEAFF; CDR3nt: TGCGCCAGCAGCCAAATCCAGGACACTGAAGCTTTCTTT
j_gene: TRBJ2-1; d_gene: TRBD2; abundance: -; v_gene: TRBV19; CDR3aa: CASSIGTSGRGNEQFF; CDR3nt: TGTGCCAGTAGTATAGGGACTAGCGGGAGAGGCAATGAGCAGTTCTTC
j_gene: TRBJ2-3; d_gene: TRBD1; abundance: -; v_gene: TRBV7-6; CDR3aa: CASSFGQGLADTQYF; CDR3nt: TGTGCCAGCAGCTTTGGACAGGGGTTGGCAGATACGCAGTATTTT
j_gene: TRBJ2-3; d_gene: TRBD2; abundance: -; v_gene: TRBV7-3; CDR3aa: CASSSLAGGKTDTQYF; CDR3nt: TGTGCCAGCAGCTCCTTAGCGGGAGGGAAGACAGATACGCAGTATTTT
j_gene: TRBJ2-7; d_gene: TRBD2; abundance: -; v_gene: TRBV18; CDR3aa: CASSPTSGGDHEQYF; CDR3nt: TGTGCCAGCTCCCCGACTAGCGGAGGGGACCACGAGCAGTACTTC
j_gene: TRBJ2-7; d_gene: -; abundance: -; v_gene: TRBV5-1; CDR3aa: CASSLEGREQYF; CDR3nt: TGCGCCAGCAGCTTGGAGGGACGAGAGCAGTACTTC
j_gene: TRBJ2-7; d_gene: -; abundance: -; v_gene: TRBV10-3; CDR3aa: CAISVPSYEQYF; CDR3nt: TGTGCCATCAGTGTACCCTCCTACGAGCAGTACTTC
j_gene: TRBJ2-1; d_gene: TRBD2; abundance: -; v_gene: TRBV11-2; CDR3aa: CASSSRTSGSGDEQFF; CDR3nt: TGTGCCAGCAGCTCCAGGACTAGCGGGAGTGGGGATGAGCAGTTCTTC
j_gene: TRBJ2-1; d_gene: TRBD2; abundance: once; v_gene: TRBV7-6; CDR3aa: CASSPRVGGGSYNEQFF; CDR3nt: TGTGCCAGCAGCCCCCGAGTGGGGGGAGGGTCCTACAATGAGCAGTTCTTC
j_gene: TRBJ2-1; d_gene: TRBD2; abundance: -; v_gene: TRBV28; CDR3aa: CASIALAGGRGEQFF; CDR3nt: TGTGCCAGCATCGCCCTAGCGGGAGGGCGGGGTGAGCAGTTCTTC
j_gene: TRBJ2-1; d_gene: -; abundance: -; v_gene: TRBV29-1; CDR3aa: CSVDVGLYNEQFF; CDR3nt: TGCAGCGTTGATGTAGGACTTTACAATGAGCAGTTCTTC
j_gene: TRBJ2-7; d_gene: TRBD2; abundance: -; v_gene: TRBV7-2; CDR3aa: CASSSRTSGKLEQYF; CDR3nt: TGTGCCAGCAGCTCCAGGACTAGCGGGAAACTCGAGCAGTACTTC
j_gene: TRBJ2-3; d_gene: -; abundance: -; v_gene: TRBV6-5; CDR3aa: CASSRDFYWYF; CDR3nt: TGTGCCAGCAGCCGGGACTTCTACTGGTATTTT
j_gene: TRBJ2-5; d_gene: -; abundance: -; v_gene: TRBV5-4; CDR3aa: CASSLAAGKETQYF; CDR3nt: TGTGCCAGCAGCTTGGCCGCAGGGAAAGAGACCCAGTACTTC
j_gene: TRBJ1-5; d_gene: -; abundance: -; v_gene: TRBV27; CDR3aa: CASSPRGARNQPQHF; CDR3nt: TGTGCCAGCAGTCCGCGAGGGGCGCGCAATCAGCCCCAGCATTTT
j_gene: TRBJ2-2; d_gene: -; abundance: -; v_gene: TRBV7-2; CDR3aa: CASSLEGRAGELFF; CDR3nt: TGTGCCAGCAGCTTAGAGGGCAGGGCCGGGGAGCTGTTTTTT
j_gene: TRBJ2-3; d_gene: -; abundance: -; v_gene: TRBV27; CDR3aa: CASSSPSSSTDTQYF; CDR3nt: TGTGCCAGCAGTTCCCCGTCGAGCAGCACAGATACGCAGTATTTT
j_gene: TRBJ1-2; d_gene: -; abundance: once; v_gene: TRBV11-1; CDR3aa: CASSLSGQYGYTF; CDR3nt: TGTGCCAGCAGCTTATCTGGCCAATATGGCTACACCTTC
j_gene: TRBJ1-5; d_gene: -; abundance: -; v_gene: TRBV7-9; CDR3aa: CASSRITRSNQPQHF; CDR3nt: TGTGCCAGCAGCCGAATCACACGCAGCAATCAGCCCCAGCATTTT
j_gene: TRBJ2-6; d_gene: -; abundance: -; v_gene: TRBV18; CDR3aa: CASSPNGSGANVLTF; CDR3nt: TGTGCCAGCTCACCAAATGGCTCTGGGGCCAACGTCCTGACTTTC
j_gene: TRBJ1-3; d_gene: -; abundance: -; v_gene: TRBV7-9; CDR3aa: CASPGGNTIYF; CDR3nt: TGTGCCAGTCCCGGGGGAAACACCATATATTTT
j_gene: TRBJ2-2; d_gene: -; abundance: -; v_gene: TRBV5-1; CDR3aa: CASSSYSFQTDTGELFF; CDR3nt: TGCGCCAGCAGCTCCTACAGTTTCCAGACGGACACCGGGGAGCTGTTTTTT
j_gene: TRBJ2-7; d_gene: -; abundance: -; v_gene: TRBV7-9; CDR3aa: CASSLSVWSYEQYF; CDR3nt: TGTGCCAGCAGCTTATCAGTTTGGTCCTACGAGCAGTACTTC
j_gene: TRBJ2-7; d_gene: -; abundance: -; v_gene: TRBV27; CDR3aa: CASSLFLGRPYEQYF; CDR3nt: TGTGCCAGCAGTTTATTTCTAGGCCGGCCGTACGAGCAGTACTTC
j_gene: TRBJ2-1; d_gene: -; abundance: -; v_gene: TRBV18; CDR3aa: CASSPLEDGEQFF; CDR3nt: TGTGCCAGCTCACCCCTGGAGGATGGTGAGCAGTTCTTC
j_gene: TRBJ2-1; d_gene: -; abundance: once; v_gene: TRBV10-3; CDR3aa: CAIGKESRNRNEQFF; CDR3nt: TGTGCCATCGGAAAAGAGAGCAGGAATAGAAATGAGCAGTTCTTC
j_gene: TRBJ2-5; d_gene: -; abundance: -; v_gene: TRBV5-6; CDR3aa: CASSPDGLDETQYF; CDR3nt: TGTGCCAGCAGCCCGGACGGTTTGGACGAGACCCAGTACTTC
j_gene: TRBJ2-3; d_gene: -; abundance: -; v_gene: TRBV5-6; CDR3aa: CASSLAPKDTQYF; CDR3nt: TGTGCCAGCAGCTTGGCCCCGAAAGATACGCAGTATTTT
j_gene: TRBJ2-1; d_gene: -; abundance: -; v_gene: TRBV27; CDR3aa: CASSSILGHADEQFF; CDR3nt: TGTGCCAGCAGTTCGATACTAGGTCATGCCGATGAGCAGTTCTTC
j_gene: TRBJ2-7; d_gene: TRBD1; abundance: -; v_gene: TRBV7-8; CDR3aa: CASSWDRGAYEQYF; CDR3nt: TGTGCCAGCAGCTGGGACAGGGGGGCCTACGAGCAGTACTTC
j_gene: TRBJ2-1; d_gene: -; abundance: -; v_gene: TRBV27; CDR3aa: CASSRGAGFNEQFF; CDR3nt: TGTGCCAGCAGTAGGGGCGCGGGGTTCAATGAGCAGTTCTTC
j_gene: TRBJ2-5; d_gene: TRBD1; abundance: -; v_gene: TRBV19; CDR3aa: CASSMPGQGSGTQYF; CDR3nt: TGTGCCAGTAGTATGCCGGGACAGGGGTCCGGGACCCAGTACTTC
j_gene: TRBJ1-5; d_gene: TRBD1; abundance: -; v_gene: TRBV19; CDR3aa: CAAATGVQPQHF; CDR3nt: TGTGCCGCCGCGACAGGGGTTCAGCCCCAGCATTTT
j_gene: TRBJ1-5; d_gene: -; abundance: -; v_gene: TRBV28; CDR3aa: CASSLSPGQSNQPQHF; CDR3nt: TGTGCCAGCAGTTTATCCCCCGGGCAGAGCAATCAGCCCCAGCATTTT